This T cell receptor (beta chain) was documented in a study of T cell clones after liver transplantation. Study-level information: TCRbeta sequencing after a pre-transplant mixed lymphocyte reaction identified graft-donor-reactive clones, later tracked in post-transplant blood. HCV positivity affected three of eight recipients; the rest lacked autoimmune or viral indications. Study conclusions and caveats: The donor-reactive repertoire was only partly measurable in two subjects, lacking donor cells.

Concerning this clone itself: What it binds is unknown.

Sequencing was performed with immunoSEQ multiplex PCR; in TCRdb, only in-frame clones are kept and a portion is missing. The table shows some 110,000 clones, with approximately 85% occurring only once. V was clipped by 6 bases and J by 6 bases, with 19 bases between them. CDR3 length equals 15 residues. Looked up from germline, CDR1 is MDHEN and CDR2 is SYDVKM. The receptor's source is a human donor who received a liver transplant. The sequencing here drew on CD4+ T cells from blood, taken before liver transplant. This chain uses TRBV28 with TRBJ2-3; tentatively, D is TRBD2 (5 bases). CDR3 coding DNA: TGTGCCAGCAGGCCACGGGCCGCGAGGGCGGATACGCAGTATTTT. This encodes CASRPRAARADTQYF.